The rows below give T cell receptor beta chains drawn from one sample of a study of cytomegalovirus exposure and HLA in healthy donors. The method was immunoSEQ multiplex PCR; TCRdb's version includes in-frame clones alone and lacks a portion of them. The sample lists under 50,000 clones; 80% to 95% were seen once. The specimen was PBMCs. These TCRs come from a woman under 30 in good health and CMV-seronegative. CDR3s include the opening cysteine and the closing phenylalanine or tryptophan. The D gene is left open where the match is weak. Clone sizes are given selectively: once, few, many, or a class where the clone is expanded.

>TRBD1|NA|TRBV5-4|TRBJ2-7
TGTGCCAGCAGCGTCGACAGGGCATCCGGGTCGAACGAGCAGTACTTC
CASSVDRASGSNEQYF
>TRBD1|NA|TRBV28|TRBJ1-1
TGTGCCAGCAGTTTACCCTCTTGGACAGGGAACACTGAAGCTTTCTTT
CASSLPSWTGNTEAFF
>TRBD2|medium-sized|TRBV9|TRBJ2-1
TGTGCCAGCAGCGTAGGACTAGCGGGAGGGCACGAGCAGTTCTTC
CASSVGLAGGHEQFF
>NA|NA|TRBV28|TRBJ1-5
TGTGCCAGCAGTTTAGACAGAGATCAGCCCCAGCATTTT
CASSLDRDQPQHF
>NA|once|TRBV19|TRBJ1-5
TGTGCCAGTACCCTGGACAGTTATAGCAATCAGCCCCAGCATTTT
CASTLDSYSNQPQHF
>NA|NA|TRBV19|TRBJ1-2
TGTGCCAGTAGTAAGCGTCCAGTCGAAAGATATGGCTACACCTTC
CASSKRPVERYGYTF
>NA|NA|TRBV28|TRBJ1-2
TGTGCCAGCAGTTTACACAATAACTATGGCTACACCTTC
CASSLHNNYGYTF
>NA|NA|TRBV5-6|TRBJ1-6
TGTGCCAGCAGCTTGGGTTCAGGCCCTAATTCACCCCTCCACTTT
CASSLGSGPNSPLHF
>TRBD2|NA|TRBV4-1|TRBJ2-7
TGCGCCAGCAGCCATCCCAGCGGGGGCGCCATCTACGAGCAGTACTTC
CASSHPSGGAIYEQYF
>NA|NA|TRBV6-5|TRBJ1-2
TGTGCCAGCAGTTTTCGGGCTAACTATGGCTACACCTTC
CASSFRANYGYTF
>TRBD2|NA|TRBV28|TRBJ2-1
TGTGCCAGCGTAGGCGGGAGCCGAATATACAATGAGCAGTTCTTC
CASVGGSRIYNEQFF
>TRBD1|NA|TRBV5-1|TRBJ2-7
TGCGCCAGCAGCTCGACTACAGGGGTTTGGGAAGAGCAGTACTTC
CASSSTTGVWEEQYF
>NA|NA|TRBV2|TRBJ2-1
TGTGCCAGCAGTGGAGGATCCTACAATGAGCAGTTCTTC
CASSGGSYNEQFF
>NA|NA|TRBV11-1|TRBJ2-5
TGTGCCAGCAGCGTCCGGGGTGAAGAGACCCAGTACTTC
CASSVRGEETQYF
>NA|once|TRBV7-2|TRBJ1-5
TGTGCCAGCAGCTTAGATTCCGGGTCTCGGCATTTT
CASSLDSGSRHF
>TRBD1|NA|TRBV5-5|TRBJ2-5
TGTGCCAGCAGCCTAGACAGGGGGCAAGAGACCCAGTACTTC
CASSLDRGQETQYF
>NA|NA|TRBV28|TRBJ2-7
TGTGCAGTCAGGGGTTCCCCCGTCTACGAGCAGTACTTC
CAVRGSPVYEQYF
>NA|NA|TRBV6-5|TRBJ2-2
TGTGCCAGCAGTTACTATTCTTCCGGGGAGCTGTTTTTT
CASSYYSSGELFF
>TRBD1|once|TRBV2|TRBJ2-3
TGTGCCAGCACTAAAACAGGGGGCCCCTCAGATACGCAGTATTTT
CASTKTGGPSDTQYF
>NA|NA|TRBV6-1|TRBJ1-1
TGTGCCATCAATACGGGGTTAAACACTGAAGCTTTCTTT
CAINTGLNTEAFF
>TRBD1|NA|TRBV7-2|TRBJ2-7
TGTGCCAGCAGCTCCGCCGGGACAGGAGGCTCCTACGAGCAGTACTTC
CASSSAGTGGSYEQYF
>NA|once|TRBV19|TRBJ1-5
TGTGCCAGTAGTATCACTTCAGGGTTGGGGCAGCCCCAGCATTTT
CASSITSGLGQPQHF
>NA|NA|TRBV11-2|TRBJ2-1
TGTGCCAGCAGCCCGGGCGGGCAGGGAGGTGGGTACAATGAGCAGTTCTTC
CASSPGGQGGGYNEQFF
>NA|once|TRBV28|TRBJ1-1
TGTGCCAGCAGCACTAGGGGAGGGTTAAACACTGAAGCTTTCTTT
CASSTRGGLNTEAFF
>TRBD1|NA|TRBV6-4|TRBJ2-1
TGTGCCAGCAGTCCGGGACAGGGGACCTACAATGAGCAGTTCTTC
CASSPGQGTYNEQFF
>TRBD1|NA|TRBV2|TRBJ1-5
TGTGCCAGCGCCGCGACAGGGGGCAGGGAGCCCCAGCATTTT
CASAATGGREPQHF
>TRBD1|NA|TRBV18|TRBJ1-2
TGTGCCAGCTCACCAGTGTCGCAGGGGGTTTATGGCTACACCTTC
CASSPVSQGVYGYTF
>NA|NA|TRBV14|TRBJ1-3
TGTGCCAGCAGCCAAGATGCAGGGGCCAGAAACACCATATATTTT
CASSQDAGARNTIYF
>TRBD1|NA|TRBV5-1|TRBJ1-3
TGCGCCAGCAGCGCTACAGGGGCATATGGAAACACCATATATTTT
CASSATGAYGNTIYF
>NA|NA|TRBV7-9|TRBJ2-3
TGTGCCAGCAGCTATCGCGGGGCCCAGGAGGATACGCAGTATTTT
CASSYRGAQEDTQYF
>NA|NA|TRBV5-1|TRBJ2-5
TGCGCCAGCAGCTTACTCCCAGGGGAGGAGACCCAGTACTTC
CASSLLPGEETQYF
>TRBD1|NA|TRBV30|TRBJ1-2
TGTGCCTGGAGTCAAACACAGGGGTCGGATGGCTACACCTTC
CAWSQTQGSDGYTF
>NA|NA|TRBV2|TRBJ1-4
TGTGCCAGCAGGGGGTGGGGGCTGGGTGAAAAACTGTTTTTT
CASRGWGLGEKLFF
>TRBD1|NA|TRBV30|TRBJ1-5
TGTGCCTGGAGTAAACAGGGGGGCAATCAGCCCCAGCATTTT
CAWSKQGGNQPQHF
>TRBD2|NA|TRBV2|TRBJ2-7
TGTGCCAGCAGCGCAGGGACTAGAGGAAGCCACGAGCAGTACTTC
CASSAGTRGSHEQYF
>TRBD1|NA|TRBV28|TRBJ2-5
TGTGCCAGCAGTTCGCCTAACAGGGGCAAAGAGACCCAGTACTTC
CASSSPNRGKETQYF
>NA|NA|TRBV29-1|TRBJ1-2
TGCAGCGTTGAGGGGTTGGCAGGGGCGGACTATGGCTACACCTTC
CSVEGLAGADYGYTF
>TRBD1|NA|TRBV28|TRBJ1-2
TGTGCCAGCAGTTTAACCCGGGACAGTTCTAACTATGGCTACACCTTC
CASSLTRDSSNYGYTF
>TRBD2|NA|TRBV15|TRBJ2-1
TGTGCCACCAGCAGCGGCCGGACTAGCGGGGCAGACAATGAGCAGTTCTTC
CATSSGRTSGADNEQFF
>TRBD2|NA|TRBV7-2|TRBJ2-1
TGTGCCAGCACTATAACCGGGGGGGTATCCTACAATGAGCAGTTCTTC
CASTITGGVSYNEQFF
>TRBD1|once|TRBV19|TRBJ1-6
TGTGCCAGTAGCCCGGACAGGGCGAGCTCCTATAATTCACCCCTCCACTTT
CASSPDRASSYNSPLHF
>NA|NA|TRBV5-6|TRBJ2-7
TGTGCCAGCAGCTTGGATAAGTACTTC
CASSLDKYF
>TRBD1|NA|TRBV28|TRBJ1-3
TGTGCCAGCAGTATATTGGACAGGGGTTTCGATGGAAACACCATATATTTT
CASSILDRGFDGNTIYF
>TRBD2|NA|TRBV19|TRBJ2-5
TGTGCCAGTAGTGAGCGGGGGGGGAGACAAGAGACCCAGTACTTC
CASSERGGRQETQYF
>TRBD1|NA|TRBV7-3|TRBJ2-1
TGTGCCAGCAGCTTCGACAGGGTAAGCTACAATGAGCAGTTCTTC
CASSFDRVSYNEQFF
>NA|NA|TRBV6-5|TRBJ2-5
TGTGCCAGCAGTTACGGCGGGCTAGCTGTAGAGACCCAGTACTTC
CASSYGGLAVETQYF
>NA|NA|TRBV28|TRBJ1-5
TGTGCCAGCAGTTTAGCACAGGTGAGTCAGCCCCAGCATTTT
CASSLAQVSQPQHF
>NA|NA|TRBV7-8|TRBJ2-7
TGTGCCAGCAGCTTAGCGTTGAGCTCCTACGAGCAGTACTTC
CASSLALSSYEQYF
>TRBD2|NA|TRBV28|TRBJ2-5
TGTGCCAGCAGTTTATTTGATCGGGAGGGGCAAGAGACCCAGTACTTC
CASSLFDREGQETQYF
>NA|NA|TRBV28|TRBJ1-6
TGTGCCAGCAGTTTATCTGCCCCCCGAACAGGGCAGGGATCACCCCTCCACTTT
CASSLSAPRTGQGSPLHF
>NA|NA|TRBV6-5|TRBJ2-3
TGTGCCAGCAGTTACCAGGGAGATACGCAGTATTTT
CASSYQGDTQYF